This T cell receptor (beta chain) was profiled in a study of T cell repertoires in cytomegalovirus infection. Study-level background: Indicated by public TCR beta signatures were CMV infection and matching HLA type.

Trimming shortened V by 3 bases and J by 3 bases, and 11 bases separated the two germline ends. This CDR3 is built from 14 residues. Germline assignment: CDR1 DFQATT and CDR2 SNEGSKA (reference sequence). Of note for this clonotype: Its antigen is currently unknown.

TCRdb independently ran MiXCR on the reads; one entry per CDR3 protein. The table lists 150,000 or so distinct CDR3 sequences, 17% of them singletons. Whole-study results and caveats: Carriers of CMV and the relevant HLA type were discriminated by public TCR beta frequency. CMV-specific TCR beta clonotypes restricted by HLA-C were the ones dominating the ex vivo response.

The TCR was taken from a human donor in good health (CMV status not recorded). Some clones in this sample may be carry-over from other donors' samples. The chain couples TRBV20-1 to TRBJ2-2; D is unclear. Sequencing was done on a sample of CD8+ T cells from PBMCs. The CDR3 region is CSARDERDTGELFF. The DNA of the CDR3 is TGCAGTGCTAGGGATGAAAGGGACACCGGGGAGCTGTTTTTT.